This note documents a single T cell receptor beta chain sequence. Its antigen is unknown. The entry originates in a study of blood T cells in healthy people across ages. Study outcomes and limitations: It was the long-lived donors that had more naive CD4+ cells and higher diversity than aged donors. PBMCs were not sorted, which prevented a conclusive comparison of naive versus antigen-experienced cells.

The study recruited healthy Caucasian donors from Russia who were aged about 6 to 95. Total RNA, at least 5.5 micrograms per sample, was extracted from PBMCs. The germline V gene encodes CDR1 MNHEY and CDR2 SVGAGI. V gave up 2 bases and J gave up 4 bases, with 11 bases separating them. The CDR3 has 14 amino acids. Sample-barcoded 5' priming and a J-beta primer mix drove a second PCR of roughly 7 to 11 cycles. TCRdb recomputed calls from the 5' RACE reads with MiXCR, one row per CDR3 protein. The sample lists 890,000 or so distinct CDR3 sequences, about 59% seen once, with about 27% in the top ten. The J gene is TRBJ2-5, the V gene TRBV6-5; tentatively, D is TRBD1 or TRBD2 (5 bases each). Sequenced sample: blood. This sequence originates from a man aged 25-40 years in good health. The CDR3 spells CASSYAGSGETQYF. CDR3 sequence (DNA): TGTGCCAGCAGTTACGCAGGGAGTGGAGAGACCCAGTACTTC.